What follows describes a single T cell receptor (beta chain). The antigen remains undetermined. Trimming pared 4 bases from V and 9 bases from J, leaving 16 bases between. In germline, CDR1 is SGHNT, CDR2 YENEEA. CDR3 length: 13 amino acids. The sample belongs to a study of graft-versus-host responses after intestinal transplantation. Study information: Anti-thymocyte globulin served as induction for all recipients, who then took tacrolimus and steroids for 2 to 4 years. Study-level findings and limits: Within the allografts of patients who had graft-donor T cell macrochimerism, graft-versus-host to host-versus-graft clonal ratios were high.

TCRdb's table, derived via immunoSEQ multiplex PCR, lists solely in-frame clones and lacks some. The table lists over 75,000 clones, around 90% of them singletons. The specimen comprised unstimulated CD4+ T cells sorted from spleen or lymph node cells, sampled before intestinal transplant. This TCR was recovered from a human donor who received an intestinal transplant. The chain has TRBV11-3 and TRBJ2-7; no clear D. CDR3 DNA: TGTGCCAGCAGCTCCCGACCCGGGTCTGGGCAGTACTTC. This gives the protein CASSSRPGSGQYF.